The 16 T cell receptor beta chains listed next were all sequenced from one sample in a study of cytomegalovirus exposure and HLA in healthy donors. In the PCR, 60 Vbeta and 13 Jbeta primers were used. Clones were sequenced by immunoSEQ multiplex PCR, and TCRdb holds only the in-frame ones, with some missing. In the table there are more than 150,000 clones, around 80% of which are singletons. Sequencing was performed on PBMCs. These receptors all stem from a woman aged 25 to 45 in good health and CMV-seronegative.

The V gene is TRBV30, the J gene TRBJ2-6; 8 positions agree with TRBD2. The CDR3 extends over 15 amino acids. Germline CDR1 GTSNPN, CDR2 SVGIG (reference sequence). V lost 2 bases, J lost 4 bases, and 4 bases stayed unmatched. The CDR3 sequence: CAWSYGGAGANVLTF. CDR3 nucleotide sequence: TGTGCCTGGAGTTACGGGGGGGCCGGGGCCAACGTCCTGACTTTC.

For the CDR3, the DNA is TGTGCCAGTAGCCTGGACAGGGGGCGGAATGAGCAGTTCTTC. Encoded protein: CASSLDRGRNEQFF. The chain joins TRBV19 to TRBJ2-1; 11 positions agree with TRBD1. Germline CDR1 reads LNHDA; CDR2 reads SQIVND (reference sequence). The CDR3 is 14 residues long. V was pared by 6 bases and J by 7 bases, with 5 bases of the junction left unmatched. Full variable domain (remainder filled in from reference TRBV19 and TRBJ2-1): DGGITQSPKYLFRKEGQNVTLSCEQNLNHDAMYWYRQDPGQGLRLIYYSQIVNDFQKGDIAEGYSVSREKKESFPLTVTSAQKNPTAFYLCASSLDRGRNEQFFGPGTRLTVL.

The chain joins TRBV19 to TRBJ2-2; TRBD2 matches at 7 bases. Germline lookup yields CDR1 LNHDA and CDR2 SQIVND (reference sequence). This CDR3 comprises 12 residues. Trimming took 3 bases from V and 8 from J; bases not matched to a gene: 0. The CDR3 coding sequence is TGTGCCAGTAGTATGGGACTAGGGGAGCTGTTTTTT. This sequence encodes CASSMGLGELFF.

The V call is TRBV2, the J call TRBJ1-2; TRBD1 might be the D (5 bases). Looked up from germline, CDR1 is SNHLY and CDR2 is FYNNEI. The CDR3 extends over 15 amino acids. Trimming shortened V by 8 bases and J by 3 bases, and 19 bases separated the two germline ends. The CDR3 here is CASRRTFLTDYGYTF. The CDR3 DNA sequence: TGTGCCAGCCGTAGGACATTTCTAACTGACTATGGCTACACCTTC.

The CDR3 protein is CASSLQGASYEQYF. The CDR3 DNA is TGCGCCAGCAGCCTGCAGGGGGCATCATACGAGCAGTACTTC. The V gene is TRBV5-1, the J gene TRBJ2-7; 8 bases are a match to TRBD1. Trimming cost V 4 bases and J 4 bases; bases outside gene matches: 7. Per germline, CDR1 SGHRS and CDR2 YFSETQ. The CDR3 has 14 residues.

The chain uses TRBV30 and TRBJ2-5, with D tentatively TRBD1 (6 bases). Germline assignment: CDR1 GTSNPN and CDR2 SVGIG (reference sequence). V lost 2 bases to trimming and J lost 4 bases, with 14 bases between them. The CDR3 totals 14 residues. CDR3 residues: CAWSNNREGETQYF. The CDR3 region has the DNA TGTGCCTGGAGTAACAACAGGGAAGGAGAGACCCAGTACTTC. Complete variable domain (other parts from reference TRBV30 and TRBJ2-5): SQTIHQWPATLVQPVGSPLSLECTVEGTSNPNLYWYRQAAGRGLQLLFYSVGIGQISSEVPQNLSASRPQDRQFILSSKKLLLSDSGFYLCAWSNNREGETQYFGPGTRLLVL.

This clone was counted a single time. At one end, the junction sequence differs from germline, possibly due to a read error. The rearrangement joins TRBV7-7 to TRBJ2-1, with D possibly being TRBD1 (5 bases). The germline gives CDR1 SSHAT, CDR2 FNYEAQ (reference sequence). The CDR3 covers 17 residues. The DNA of the CDR3 is TGTGCTAGCAGCCCACAAGGGGCCGGCGGTTTTAAGGGTGAGCAGTTCTTC. The encoded protein is CASSPQGAGGFKGEQFF. Combining the CDR3 with reference TRBV7-7 and TRBJ2-1 gives the whole variable domain GAGVSQSPRYKVTKRGQDVTLRCDPISSHATLYWYQQALGQGPEFLTYFNYEAQPDKSGLPSDRFSAERPEGSISTLTIQRTEQRDSAMYRCASSPQGAGGFKGEQFFGPGTRLTVL.

V and J are TRBV5-6 and TRBJ2-1; 7 nucleotides align to TRBD2. The CDR3 loop spans 17 amino acids. Per the germline V gene, CDR1 is SGHDT and CDR2 is YYEEEE. Trimming took 4 bases from V and 1 from J; bases not matched to a gene: 11. The DNA for the CDR3 is TGTGCCAGCAGCCCGTCGGGGAGGGGTCGGTCCTACAATGAGCAGTTCTTC. The encoded protein is CASSPSGRGRSYNEQFF.

The rearrangement joins TRBV19 to TRBJ1-1; TRBD1 aligns across 11 bases. The CDR3 length is 14 residues. Germline V CDR1 and CDR2: LNHDA, SQIVND (reference sequence). V gave up 6 bases and J gave up 4 bases; unmatched junction bases: 4. In DNA form, the CDR3 reads TGTGCCAGTAGGGACAGGGGGCTGGGCACTGAAGCTTTCTTT. Protein sequence: CASRDRGLGTEAFF.

The gene calls are TRBV19 and TRBJ2-1; TRBD2 matches at 7 bases. Looked up from germline, CDR1 is LNHDA and CDR2 is SQIVND (reference sequence). The CDR3 loop spans 16 amino acids. Unmatched junction bases numbered 5, after V lost 3 bases and J lost 0 bases. DNA for the CDR3: TGTGCCAGTAGTATGGGATCGGGGGGCTCCTACAATGAGCAGTTCTTC. Its translation: CASSMGSGGSYNEQFF.

The J gene is TRBJ2-7, the V gene TRBV7-9; possibly TRBD1 for D (5 bases). Trimming pared 1 base from V and 5 bases from J, leaving 15 bases between. Germline V gives CDR1 SEHNR, CDR2 FQNEAQ (reference sequence). The CDR3 runs to 15 residues. The CDR3 reads CASSLVGAAVDEQYF. The DNA of the CDR3 is TGTGCCAGCAGCTTAGTAGGGGCCGCCGTCGACGAGCAGTACTTC. The whole variable domain, filled in from reference TRBV7-9 and TRBJ2-7, reads DTGVSQNPRHKITKRGQNVTFRCDPISEHNRLYWYRQTLGQGPEFLTYFQNEAQLEKSRLLSDRFSAERPKGSFSTLEIQRTEQGDSAMYLCASSLVGAAVDEQYFGPGTRLTVT.

The rearrangement links TRBV5-5 to TRBJ1-2; 9 positions agree with TRBD1. Germline V CDR1 and CDR2: SGHKS, YYEKEE (reference sequence). The CDR3 sequence is 16 residues long. J lost 4 bases, V lost 3 bases, and 10 bases had no gene match. In DNA form, the CDR3 reads TGTGCCAGCAGCTCGGCCCGGACAGGGGACGCCTATGGCTACACCTTC. Protein sequence: CASSSARTGDAYGYTF.

This clone was seen a single time. This sequence joins TRBV29-1 and TRBJ1-3; D unclear. The germline V and J ends were trimmed by 3 bases and 0 bases, with 9 bases remaining between them. The length of the CDR3 is 14 residues. Germline lookup yields CDR1 SQVTM and CDR2 ANQGSEA. CDR3 bases: TGCAGCGTTGAGACACTTCACTCTGGAAACACCATATATTTT. Its protein is CSVETLHSGNTIYF.

This clone was counted only a few times. V usage is TRBV4-3 and J usage is TRBJ1-2; D call uncertain. The CDR3 runs to 15 residues. Per the germline V gene, CDR1 is LGHNA and CDR2 is YSLEER. V lost 4 bases and J lost 3, with 15 bases in between. CDR3 in amino acids: CASSPRLGKDYGYTF. DNA of the CDR3: TGCGCCAGCAGCCCTAGGCTGGGTAAGGACTATGGCTACACCTTC.

This clone was seen a few times. Here the CDR3 reads CASRRAGLADYEQYF. Here the CDR3 DNA reads TGTGCCAGCAGGCGAGCAGGACTAGCGGATTACGAGCAGTACTTC. The rearrangement joins TRBV27 to TRBJ2-7, with 10 nucleotides matching TRBD2. V trimming: 6 bases; J trimming: 4 bases; junction bases outside the gene matches: 9. This CDR3 contains 15 residues. Looked up from germline, CDR1 is MNHEY and CDR2 is SMNVEV (reference sequence).

J is TRBJ1-4 and V is TRBV5-1; the match to TRBD1 covers 7 bases. Germline lookup yields CDR1 SGHRS and CDR2 YFSETQ. Losses at the gene ends were 2 bases for V and 6 bases for J; bases not matched to a gene: 7. The CDR3 length is 15 residues. As DNA, the CDR3 is TGCGCCAGCAGCTTACGATACGGGACAGATGAAAAACTGTTTTTT. It encodes CASSLRYGTDEKLFF.